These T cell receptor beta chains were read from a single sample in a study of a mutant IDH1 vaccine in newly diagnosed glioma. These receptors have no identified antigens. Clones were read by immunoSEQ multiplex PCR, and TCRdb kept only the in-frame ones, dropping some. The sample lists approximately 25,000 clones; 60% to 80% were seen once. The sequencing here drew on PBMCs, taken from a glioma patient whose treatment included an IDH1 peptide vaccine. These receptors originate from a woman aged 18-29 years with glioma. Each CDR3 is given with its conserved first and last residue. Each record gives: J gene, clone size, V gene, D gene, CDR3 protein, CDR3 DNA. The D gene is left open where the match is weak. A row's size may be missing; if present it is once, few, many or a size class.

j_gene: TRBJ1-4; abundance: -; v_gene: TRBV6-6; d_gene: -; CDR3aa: CASSYIRGELFF; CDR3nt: TGTGCCAGCAGTTACATTCGGGGTGAACTGTTTTTT
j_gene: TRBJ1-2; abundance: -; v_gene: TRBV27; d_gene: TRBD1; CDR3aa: CASSLTGWDSKNYGYTF; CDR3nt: TGTGCCAGCAGTTTAACCGGTTGGGACAGCAAAAACTATGGCTACACCTTC
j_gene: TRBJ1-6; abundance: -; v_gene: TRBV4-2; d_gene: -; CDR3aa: CASSQSESSYNSPLHF; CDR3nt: TGTGCCAGCAGCCAGAGCGAGAGCTCCTATAATTCACCCCTCCACTTT
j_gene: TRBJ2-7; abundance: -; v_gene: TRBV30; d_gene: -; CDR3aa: CAWSVHRGEQYF; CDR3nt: TGTGCCTGGAGTGTACACCGAGGAGAGCAGTACTTC
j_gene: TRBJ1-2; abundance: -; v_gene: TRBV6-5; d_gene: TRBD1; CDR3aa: CASSYSVQGGGYTF; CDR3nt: TGTGCCAGCAGTTACTCAGTCCAGGGGGGCGGCTACACCTTC
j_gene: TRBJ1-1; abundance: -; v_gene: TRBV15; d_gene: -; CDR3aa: CATSRETGMNTEAFF; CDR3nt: TGTGCCACCAGCAGAGAAACAGGGATGAACACTGAAGCTTTCTTT
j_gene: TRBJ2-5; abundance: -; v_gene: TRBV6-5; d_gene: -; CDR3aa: CASRKQGTDETQYF; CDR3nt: TGTGCCAGCAGGAAACAGGGAACGGACGAGACCCAGTACTTC
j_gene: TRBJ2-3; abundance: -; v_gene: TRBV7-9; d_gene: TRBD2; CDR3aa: CASSFPTSGGGTDTQYF; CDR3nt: TGTGCCAGCAGCTTTCCGACTAGCGGGGGCGGCACAGATACGCAGTATTTT
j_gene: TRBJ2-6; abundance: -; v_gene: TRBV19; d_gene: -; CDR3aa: CASSMRGSGANVLTF; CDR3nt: TGTGCCAGTAGTATGCGGGGCTCTGGGGCCAACGTCCTGACTTTC
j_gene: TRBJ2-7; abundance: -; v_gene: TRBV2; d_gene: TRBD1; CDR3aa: CASTGQGYEQYF; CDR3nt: TGTGCCAGCACGGGACAGGGTTACGAGCAGTACTTC
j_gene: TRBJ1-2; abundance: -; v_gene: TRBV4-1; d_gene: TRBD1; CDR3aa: CASSQGTGGDSYGYTF; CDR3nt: TGCGCCAGCAGCCAAGGCACAGGGGGGGATAGCTATGGCTACACCTTC
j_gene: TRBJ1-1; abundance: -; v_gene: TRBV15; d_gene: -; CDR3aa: CATSRDRASITEAFF; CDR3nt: TGTGCCACCAGCAGAGATCGGGCCTCGATCACTGAAGCTTTCTTT
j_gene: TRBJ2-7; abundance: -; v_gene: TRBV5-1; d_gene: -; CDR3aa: CASSLGGSMYEQYF; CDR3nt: TGCGCCAGCAGCTTGGGGGGCAGTATGTACGAGCAGTACTTC
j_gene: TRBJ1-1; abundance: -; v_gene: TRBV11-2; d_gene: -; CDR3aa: CASSLEPTRPEAFF; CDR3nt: TGTGCCAGCAGCTTAGAACCGACCAGACCTGAAGCTTTCTTT
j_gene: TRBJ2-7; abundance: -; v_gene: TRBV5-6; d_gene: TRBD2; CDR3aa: CASSFGTNTYEQYF; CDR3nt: TGTGCCAGCAGCTTCGGGACTAACACCTACGAGCAGTACTTC
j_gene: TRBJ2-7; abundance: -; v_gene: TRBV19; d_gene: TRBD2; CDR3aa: CASSMGLAGVPNEQYF; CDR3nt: TGTGCCAGTAGTATGGGACTAGCGGGAGTCCCCAACGAGCAGTACTTC
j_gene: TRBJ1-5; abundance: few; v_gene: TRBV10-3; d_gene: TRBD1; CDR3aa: CAISGGQGGQPQHF; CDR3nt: TGTGCCATCAGTGGGGGACAGGGGGGTCAGCCCCAGCATTTT
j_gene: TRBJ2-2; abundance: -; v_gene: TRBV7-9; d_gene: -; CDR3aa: CASSLTRQNTGELFF; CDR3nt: TGTGCCAGCAGCTTAACCAGGCAGAACACCGGGGAGCTGTTTTTT
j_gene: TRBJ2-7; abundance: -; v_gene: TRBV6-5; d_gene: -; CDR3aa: CASSYRYSYEQYF; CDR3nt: TGTGCCAGCAGTTACCGGTATTCCTACGAGCAGTACTTC
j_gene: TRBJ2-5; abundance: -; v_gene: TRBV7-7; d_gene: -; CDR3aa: CASSPQDVGTQYF; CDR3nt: TGTGCTAGCAGCCCACAGGACGTCGGAACCCAGTACTTC
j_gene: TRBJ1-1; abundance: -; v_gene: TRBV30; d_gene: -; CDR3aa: CAWRRNSGNTEAFF; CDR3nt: TGTGCCTGGAGGCGGAACTCTGGTAACACTGAAGCTTTCTTT
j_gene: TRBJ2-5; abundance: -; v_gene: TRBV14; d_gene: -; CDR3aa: CASSQDPAPETQYF; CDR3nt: TGTGCCAGCAGCCAAGATCCAGCCCCAGAGACCCAGTACTTC
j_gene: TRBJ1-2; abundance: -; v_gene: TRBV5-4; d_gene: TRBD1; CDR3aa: CASSPRDRGGGAYGYTF; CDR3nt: TGTGCCAGCAGCCCACGGGACAGGGGAGGTGGAGCCTATGGCTACACCTTC
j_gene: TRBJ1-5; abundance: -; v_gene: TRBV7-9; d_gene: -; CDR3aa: CASSFSGTDSNQPQHF; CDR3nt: TGTGCCAGCAGCTTCTCCGGGACGGATAGCAATCAGCCCCAGCATTTT
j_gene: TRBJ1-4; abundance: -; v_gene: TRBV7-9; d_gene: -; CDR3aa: CASSLIGVGEKLFF; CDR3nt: TGTGCCAGCAGCTTAATAGGGGTCGGTGAAAAACTGTTTTTT
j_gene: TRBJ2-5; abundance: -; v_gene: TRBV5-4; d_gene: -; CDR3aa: CASSLFGIEGETQYF; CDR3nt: TGTGCCAGCAGCTTGTTTGGTATTGAGGGAGAGACCCAGTACTTC
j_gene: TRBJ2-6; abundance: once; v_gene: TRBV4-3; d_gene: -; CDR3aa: CASSQDRRQDGIGSGANVLTF; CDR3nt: TGCGCCAGCAGCCAAGATCGTCGGCAGGACGGCATAGGCTCTGGGGCCAACGTCCTGACTTTC
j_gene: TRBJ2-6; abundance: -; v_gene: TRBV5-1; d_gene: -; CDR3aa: CASRLGSPGANVLTF; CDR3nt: TGCGCCAGCAGATTAGGGTCTCCTGGGGCCAACGTCCTGACTTTC
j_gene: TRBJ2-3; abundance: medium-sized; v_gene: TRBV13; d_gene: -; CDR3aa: CASSLSPRVDTQYF; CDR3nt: TGTGCCAGCAGCTTAAGCCCCCGAGTAGATACGCAGTATTTT
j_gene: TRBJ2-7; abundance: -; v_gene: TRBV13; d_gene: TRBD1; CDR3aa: CASSSWDRGYEQYF; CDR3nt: TGTGCCAGCAGCTCCTGGGACAGGGGTTACGAGCAGTACTTC
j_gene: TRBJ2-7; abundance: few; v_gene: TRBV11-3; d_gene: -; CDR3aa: CASSAGQIGSEQYF; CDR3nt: TGTGCCAGCAGCGCAGGACAGATCGGGAGCGAGCAGTACTTC
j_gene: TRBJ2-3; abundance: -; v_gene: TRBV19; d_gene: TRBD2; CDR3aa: CASSTKRDTDTQYF; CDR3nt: TGTGCCAGTAGTACTAAGCGGGACACAGATACGCAGTATTTT
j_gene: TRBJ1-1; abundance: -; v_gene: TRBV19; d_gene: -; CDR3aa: CASSIGGGRENTEAFF; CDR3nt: TGTGCCAGTAGTATTGGAGGTGGCAGGGAGAACACTGAAGCTTTCTTT
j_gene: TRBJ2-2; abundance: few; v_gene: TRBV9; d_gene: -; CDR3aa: CASSVAGPGNTGELFF; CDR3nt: TGTGCCAGCAGCGTAGCAGGACCGGGAAACACCGGGGAGCTGTTTTTT
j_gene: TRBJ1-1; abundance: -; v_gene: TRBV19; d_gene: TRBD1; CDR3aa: CASSKQGGRTEAFF; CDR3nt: TGTGCCAGTAGTAAACAGGGGGGTCGGACTGAAGCTTTCTTT
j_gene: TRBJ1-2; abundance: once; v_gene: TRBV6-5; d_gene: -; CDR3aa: CASKEGDNGYTF; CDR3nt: TGTGCCAGCAAAGAGGGTGACAATGGCTACACCTTC
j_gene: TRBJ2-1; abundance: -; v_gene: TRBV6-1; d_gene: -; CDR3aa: CASSEPGNEQFF; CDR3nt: TGTGCCAGCAGTGAACCAGGCAATGAGCAGTTCTTC
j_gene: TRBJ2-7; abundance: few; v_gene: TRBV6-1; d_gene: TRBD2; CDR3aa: CASSARGDTSSYEQYF; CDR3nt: TGTGCCAGCAGTGCCCGGGGGGATACAAGCTCCTACGAGCAGTACTTC
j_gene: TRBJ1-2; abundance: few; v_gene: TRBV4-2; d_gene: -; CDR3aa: CASSPTGLYGYTF; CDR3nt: TGTGCCAGCAGCCCAACAGGGCTTTATGGCTACACCTTC
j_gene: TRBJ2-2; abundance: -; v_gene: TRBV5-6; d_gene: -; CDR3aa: CASSPMGARELFF; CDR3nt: TGTGCCAGCAGCCCAATGGGGGCCCGGGAGCTGTTTTTT